This section outlines one T cell receptor (beta chain) sequence together with its context. Germline loops: CDR1 MNHEY, CDR2 SMNVEV (reference sequence). The CDR3 is 15 amino acids. V gave up 6 bases and J gave up 2 bases, with 14 bases separating them. The entry originates in a study of molecular identifiers for immune sequencing clone quantification. Study background: Naive CD8 cell RNA, from 20,000 or 100,000 cells, was split five ways in replicates, with four sequenced.

Naive CD8 library inputs spanned roughly 20,000 to 1,100,000 sorted cells and 10%, 30% or 50% RNA. Bulk TCR libraries used previously described methods and listed TCR primers. TCRdb redid the calling of the PCR reads with MiXCR, one entry per CDR3 protein. The table shows 490,000 or so distinct CDR3 sequences, with about a fifth occurring only once. The sequence was obtained from a human donor in good health. Some libraries in this study had Jurkat cell RNA spiked in. The rearrangement uses TRBV27 and TRBJ2-4; D is ambiguous. The specimen sequenced was naive CD8+ T cells from blood, with Jurkat cell RNA spiked in. Regarding subset: FACS-sorted CD8+CD4-CCR7+CD45RA+ naive T cells. This CDR3 is CASSPTPGSKNIQYF. The CDR3, as DNA: TGTGCCAGCAGCCCGACACCTGGGTCCAAAAACATTCAGTACTTC.